This TCR beta chain was obtained from a study of cytomegalovirus exposure and HLA in healthy donors. Study results and limitations: In a later analysis, several top co-occurrence clusters appeared linked to parvovirus B19, influenza, CMV and Epstein-Barr virus. It was in a later analysis that TCR association rates were seen to vary by HLA locus, highest for DRB1 and lowest for HLA-C. For presence/absence analyses, sequencing depth was assumed to be roughly uniform across donors.

PCR used 60 Vbeta primers and 13 Jbeta primers. Libraries were prepared by immunoSEQ multiplex PCR; TCRdb keeps only in-frame clonotypes and omits some of them. Among 90,000 or so clones listed, over 70% were seen once. In regard to this clone: The antigen remains undetermined.

J was trimmed by 1 base and V by 8 bases; bases with no gene match: 11. The germline V gene encodes CDR1 ENHRY and CDR2 SYGVKD. This CDR3 region has 18 residues. This sequence joins TRBV10-3 and TRBJ2-2; 12 bases agree with TRBD2. Specimen: PBMCs. This receptor was identified in a man between 45 and 60 years old in good health and CMV-seropositive. CDR3 bases: TGTGCCATCTCCGCTCCGGCTAGCGGGAGGGGGAACACCGGGGAGCTGTTTTTT. The encoded protein is CAISAPASGRGNTGELFF.